The 27 T cell receptor beta chains in this list originate from one sample, sequenced in a study of OX40 agonist ivuxolimab in advanced cancers. Using immunoSEQ multiplex PCR, the repertoire was profiled, and TCRdb retains in-frame clones only, with some absent. The data contain under 50,000 clones, about four fifths of them singletons. Source: CD4+ or CD8+ T cells sorted from blood, taken in a trial of the OX40 agonist ivuxolimab. The receptors were sampled from an adult with an advanced solid tumor such as melanoma, head and neck, liver or kidney cancer.

This clone was detected once. This chain links TRBV10-2 with TRBJ2-7, with D perhaps being TRBD1 or TRBD2 (5 bases each). Germline-derived CDR1 and CDR2 are WSHSY and SAAADI. The V end lost 6 bases, the J end lost 2 bases, and 14 bases lay between the germline ends. CDR3 length: 14 amino acids. CDR3 sequence (DNA): TGCGCCAGCAGCTCGGGGACGGCGACCTACGAGCAGTACTTC. This translates into CASSSGTATYEQYF.

The rearrangement joins TRBV19 to TRBJ2-1; D ambiguous. The CDR3 consists of 14 residues. V was trimmed by 5 bases and J by 6 bases, leaving 14 bases between them. Germline CDR1 is LNHDA and CDR2 is SQIVND (reference sequence). The CDR3 DNA is TGTGCCAGTAGTGTCCGACGGACGGGCAATGAGCAGTTCTTC. It yields the protein CASSVRRTGNEQFF.

This clone was detected only a few times. The chain carries TRBV4-1 and TRBJ2-5; 9 nucleotides line up with TRBD2. V lost 3 bases to trimming and J lost 2 bases; unmatched junction nucleotides: 7. CDR1 and CDR2 (germline): MGHRA, YSYEKL. The length of the CDR3 is 16 residues. The CDR3: CASSQTTSGGQETQYF. The CDR3 DNA is TGCGCCAGCAGCCAGACGACTAGCGGTGGTCAAGAGACCCAGTACTTC.

This chain uses TRBV6-6 with TRBJ1-6; the match to TRBD1 covers 7 bases. The CDR3 loop spans 15 amino acids. Germline V lookup: CDR1 MNHNY, CDR2 SVGAGI (reference sequence). Trimming cost V 0 bases and J 10 bases; bases outside gene matches: 6. DNA of the CDR3: TGTGCCAGCAGTTACTCGCGTACAGGGGTCTCACCCCTCCACTTT. This translates into CASSYSRTGVSPLHF.

This chain joins TRBV2 and TRBJ2-4; the D gene is possibly TRBD1 (6 bases). This CDR3 is built from 13 residues. Germline values: CDR1 SNHLY, CDR2 FYNNEI. V lost 7 bases, J lost 9 bases, and 16 bases lay in between. CDR3 in amino acids: CASNRDKRSIQYF. The CDR3 DNA follows: TGTGCCAGCAACCGGGACAAGAGAAGCATTCAGTACTTC.

V usage is TRBV5-3 and J usage is TRBJ1-3; no reliable D call. TRBV5-3 is an open reading frame, and its role is uncertain. This CDR3 region has 11 residues. V lost 10 bases, J lost 4 bases, and 9 bases lay in between. The CDR3 nucleotides read TGTGCCCCCCGAGCCGGAAACACCATATATTTT. It is translated as CAPRAGNTIYF.

The genes are TRBV4-2 and TRBJ2-5; TRBD2 matches 7 bases. With V trimmed by 1 base and J by 5 bases, 13 bases remained unmatched. This CDR3 has 17 residues. Germline lookup yields CDR1 LGHNA and CDR2 YNFKEQ. The CDR3 is CASSQVGSGEGGETQYF. In DNA form, the CDR3 reads TGTGCCAGCAGCCAAGTCGGTTCCGGGGAGGGCGGGGAGACCCAGTACTTC.

This clone was seen a single time. The rearrangement links TRBV5-1 to TRBJ2-7; D possibly matches TRBD1 or TRBD2 (5 bases each). Germline CDR1 is SGHRS and CDR2 is YFSETQ. V lost 7 bases and J lost 6, with 20 bases in between. There are 14 residues in the CDR3. The CDR3 bases are TGCGCCAGCGGCTGGGATTTTGGTGGGGGCGAGCAGTACTTC. Its protein product is CASGWDFGGGEQYF.

This clone appeared a few times. The junction does not match germline at one end; this may be a read error. The rearrangement uses TRBV6-5 and TRBJ1-5; D ambiguous. CDR1 and CDR2 (germline): MNHEY, SVGAGI. CDR3 length equals 13 residues. The CDR3 nucleotides read TGTGCCAGCAGTGACTCGCGCAATCAGCCCCAGCATTTT. This sequence encodes CASSDSRNQPQHF.

This chain joins TRBV6-1 and TRBJ2-7, with a weak D call TRBD1 (5 bases). The CDR3 contains 14 residues. Germline assignment: CDR1 MNHNS and CDR2 SASEGT. The V end lost 6 bases, the J end lost 6 bases, and 18 bases lay between the germline ends. CDR3 bases: TGTGCCAGCAGCGTACCCTCCTGGGGCGGCGAGCAGTACTTC. Translation gives CASSVPSWGGEQYF.

The chain uses TRBV19 and TRBJ2-3, with D possibly matching TRBD1 (6 bases). The CDR3 length is 15 residues. Germline CDR1 LNHDA, CDR2 SQIVND (reference sequence). Deletions cut 2 bases from V and 1 base from J, with 10 bases between. CDR3 bases: TGTGCCAGTAGTATAACAGGGACCGGCACAGATACGCAGTATTTT. Encoded protein: CASSITGTGTDTQYF.

The gene calls are TRBV6-5 and TRBJ1-6; D perhaps matches TRBD1 (5 bases). CDR3 size: 13 residues. Trimming took 8 bases from V and 9 from J, leaving 14 bases between them. Germline V lookup: CDR1 MNHEY, CDR2 SVGAGI. CDR3 bases: TGTGCCAGCCAAGGGAGGGGAAGTTCACCCCTCCACTTT. Translated, it gives CASQGRGSSPLHF.

This clone was seen once. V usage is TRBV5-1 and J usage is TRBJ2-5, with D perhaps TRBD2 (5 bases). Germline CDR1 and CDR2: SGHRS and YFSETQ. The V and J ends lost 0 bases and 5 bases respectively, with 14 bases between them. The CDR3 extends over 15 amino acids. The CDR3 coding sequence is TGCGCCAGCAGCTTGGACGGGAAGAGTGTGGAGACCCAGTACTTC. Translated, it gives CASSLDGKSVETQYF.

A few counts support this clone. CDR3 sequence reads: CASSRMNTGELFF. CDR3 bases: TGTGCCAGCAGCAGGATGAACACCGGGGAGCTGTTTTTT. The V call is TRBV5-6, the J call TRBJ2-2; D remains ambiguous. This CDR3 spans 13 amino acids. Germline V gene sequence: CDR1 SGHDT, CDR2 YYEEEE. Between the trimmed V and J ends, which lost 4 bases and 1 base, there was a span of 5 bases.

This chain connects TRBV19 to TRBJ1-2; D remains ambiguous. Germline V gene data show CDR1 as LNHDA and CDR2 as SQIVND (reference sequence). The CDR3 length is 11 residues. V lost 6 bases to trimming and J lost 8 bases, with 10 bases between them. The CDR3 loop is CASSVGRGYTF. The DNA of the CDR3 is TGTGCCAGTAGCGTAGGCAGGGGCTACACCTTC. Based on the CDR3 plus reference TRBV19 and TRBJ1-2, the full variable domain is DGGITQSPKYLFRKEGQNVTLSCEQNLNHDAMYWYRQDPGQGLRLIYYSQIVNDFQKGDIAEGYSVSREKKESFPLTVTSAQKNPTAFYLCASSVGRGYTFGSGTRLTVV.

This chain joins TRBV7-9 and TRBJ2-7; either TRBD1 or TRBD2 may supply D (5 bases each). The V and J ends lost 4 bases and 1 base respectively, with 23 bases between them. Per germline, CDR1 SEHNR and CDR2 FQNEAQ (reference sequence). This CDR3 region has 18 residues. CDR3 amino acids: CASSSPRLPGPGSYEQYF. In nucleotides, the CDR3 is TGTGCCAGCAGCTCCCCTAGACTTCCGGGACCCGGGTCCTACGAGCAGTACTTC.

This CDR3 is CASSQTSQGDYEQYF. The CDR3 nucleotides are TGCGCCAGCAGCCAAACATCACAGGGTGACTACGAGCAGTACTTC. The chain recombines TRBV4-3 with TRBJ2-7, with D possibly being TRBD1 (6 bases). Trimming removed 2 bases from V and 3 bases from J, with 14 bases in between. The CDR3 covers 15 residues. Germline lookup yields CDR1 LGHNA and CDR2 YSLEER.

The chain couples TRBV5-1 to TRBJ2-5, with D possibly matching TRBD2 (6 bases). Germline V gives CDR1 SGHRS, CDR2 YFSETQ. With 0 bases removed from V and 1 base from J, the gap between germline ends came to 7 bases. This CDR3 is built from 14 residues. CDR3 in DNA: TGCGCCAGCAGCTTGGGGGGGGTCCAAGAGACCCAGTACTTC. This sequence encodes CASSLGGVQETQYF. Full variable domain (outside the CDR3, taken from reference TRBV5-1 and TRBJ2-5): KAGVTQTPRYLIKTRGQQVTLSCSPISGHRSVSWYQQTPGQGLQFLFEYFSETQRNKGNFPGRFSGRQFSNSRSEMNVSTLELGDSALYLCASSLGGVQETQYFGPGTRLLVL.

The chain has TRBV7-8 and TRBJ2-7; TRBD2 agrees at 7 bases. The germline V gene encodes CDR1 SGHVS and CDR2 FQNEAQ. CDR3 length: 13 amino acids. Trimming took 5 bases from V and 7 from J; bases not matched to a gene: 8. CDR3: CASSQWDGGEQYF. CDR3 nucleotides: TGTGCCAGCAGCCAGTGGGACGGGGGGGAGCAGTACTTC.

V is TRBV27 and J is TRBJ2-7; TRBD1 agrees at 7 bases. Germline V gene lookup returns CDR1 MNHEY and CDR2 SMNVEV (reference sequence). J was trimmed by 5 bases and V by 4 bases; bases with no gene match: 5. The CDR3 spans 13 residues. CDR3 sequence (DNA): TGTGCCAGCAGTTCCAGGGGGTCCCACGAGCAGTACTTC. This gives the protein CASSSRGSHEQYF.

The chain joins TRBV6-6 to TRBJ1-5, with D unclear. The V gene lost 8 bases and the J gene lost 3 bases, with 14 bases spanning the gap. The length of the CDR3 is 14 residues. Germline CDR1 is MNHNY and CDR2 is SVGAGI (reference sequence). CDR3 DNA sequence: TGTGCCAGCGCCTCGGGAGGTTTCAATCAGCCCCAGCATTTT. Encoded protein: CASASGGFNQPQHF.

The rearrangement joins TRBV4-1 to TRBJ2-1; 8 bases align to TRBD2. The V gene's germline CDR1 is MGHRA and CDR2 YSYEKL. The CDR3 runs 22 residues. V lost 0 bases to trimming and J lost 1 base; unmatched junction nucleotides: 20. CDR3 protein: CASSQDSSRSWSGLGSYNEQFF. The CDR3 DNA is TGCGCCAGCAGCCAAGACTCTTCAAGGTCGTGGTCGGGACTAGGTTCCTACAATGAGCAGTTCTTC.

J is TRBJ1-5 and V is TRBV4-2, with no clear D. Looked up from germline, CDR1 is LGHNA and CDR2 is YNFKEQ. The CDR3 runs 13 residues. V was shortened by 4 bases and J by 5 bases, with 9 bases between the two germline ends. CDR3: CASSREWDQPQHF. The CDR3 DNA follows: TGTGCCAGCAGCCGAGAATGGGATCAGCCCCAGCATTTT.

V usage is TRBV11-2 and J usage is TRBJ2-5; 10 bases map to TRBD2. The CDR3 contains 15 residues. Germline V gene data show CDR1 as SGHAT and CDR2 as FQNNGV. Trimming cost V 5 bases and J 5 bases; bases outside gene matches: 8. The chain's CDR3 is CASSPSGGARETQYF. CDR3 nucleotides: TGTGCCAGCAGCCCCAGCGGGGGGGCCCGGGAGACCCAGTACTTC.

The V and J genes are TRBV28 and TRBJ2-7; 7 nucleotides align to TRBD1. V lost 5 bases and J lost 6; bases outside the gene matches: 4. The CDR3 totals 12 residues. From germline, CDR1 is MDHEN and CDR2 SYDVKM. The CDR3 region is CASSGTVREQYF. The DNA for the CDR3 is TGTGCCAGCAGTGGGACAGTACGCGAGCAGTACTTC. The whole variable domain, remainder taken from reference TRBV28 and TRBJ2-7, is DVKVTQSSRYLVKRTGEKVFLECVQDMDHENMFWYRQDPGLGLRLIYFSYDVKMKEKGDIPEGYSVSREKKERFSLILESASTNQTSMYLCASSGTVREQYFGPGTRLTVT.

The chain has TRBV19 and TRBJ2-1; D not certain. The germline gives CDR1 LNHDA, CDR2 SQIVND (reference sequence). The CDR3 loop spans 12 amino acids. Trimming shortened V by 5 bases and J by 8 bases, and 10 bases separated the two germline ends. CDR3 nucleotide sequence: TGTGCCAGTAGTGCCCGTCGGGATGAGCAGTTCTTC. Protein: CASSARRDEQFF.

This clone was seen a handful of times. The V gene is TRBV4-1, the J gene TRBJ2-1; no clear D gene. CDR1 and CDR2 (germline): MGHRA, YSYEKL. With 1 base removed from V and 0 bases from J, the gap between germline ends came to 13 bases. The length of the CDR3 is 17 residues. Written as DNA, the CDR3 is TGCGCCAGCAGCCAAGGACGGCTCGGTAGCTCCTACAATGAGCAGTTCTTC. It is translated as CASSQGRLGSSYNEQFF.